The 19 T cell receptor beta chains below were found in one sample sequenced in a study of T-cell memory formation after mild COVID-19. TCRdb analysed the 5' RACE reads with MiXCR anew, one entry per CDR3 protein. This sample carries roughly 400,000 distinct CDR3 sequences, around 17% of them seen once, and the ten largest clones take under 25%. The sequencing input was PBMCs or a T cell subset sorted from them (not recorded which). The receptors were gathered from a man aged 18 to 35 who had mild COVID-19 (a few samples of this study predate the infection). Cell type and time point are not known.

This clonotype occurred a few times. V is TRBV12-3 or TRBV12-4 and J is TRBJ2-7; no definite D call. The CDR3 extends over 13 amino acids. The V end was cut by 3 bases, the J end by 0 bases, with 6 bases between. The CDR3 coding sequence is TGTGCCAGCAGTTTTGGCCTCTCCTACGAGCAGTACGTC. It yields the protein CASSFGLSYEQYV.

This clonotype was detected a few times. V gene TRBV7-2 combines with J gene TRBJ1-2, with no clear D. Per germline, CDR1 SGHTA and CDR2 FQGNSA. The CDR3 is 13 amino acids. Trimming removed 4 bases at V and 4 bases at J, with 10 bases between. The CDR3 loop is CASSSSMSYGYTF. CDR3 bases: TGTGCCAGCAGCTCTAGCATGTCCTATGGCTACACCTTC.

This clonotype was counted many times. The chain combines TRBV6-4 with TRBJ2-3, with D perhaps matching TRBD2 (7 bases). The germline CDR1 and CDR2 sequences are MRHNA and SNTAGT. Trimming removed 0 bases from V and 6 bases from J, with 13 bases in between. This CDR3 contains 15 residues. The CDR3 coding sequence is TGTGCCAGCAGTGACTCGATCGGGGGGCCGGATACGCAGTATTTT. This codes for CASSDSIGGPDTQYF.

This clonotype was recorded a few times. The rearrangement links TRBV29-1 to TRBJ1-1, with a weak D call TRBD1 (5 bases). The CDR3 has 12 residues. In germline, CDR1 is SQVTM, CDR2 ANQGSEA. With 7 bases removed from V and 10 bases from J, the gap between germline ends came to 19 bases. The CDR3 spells CSASTNTGGAFF. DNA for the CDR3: TGCAGCGCCTCAACGAACACCGGGGGAGCTTTCTTT.

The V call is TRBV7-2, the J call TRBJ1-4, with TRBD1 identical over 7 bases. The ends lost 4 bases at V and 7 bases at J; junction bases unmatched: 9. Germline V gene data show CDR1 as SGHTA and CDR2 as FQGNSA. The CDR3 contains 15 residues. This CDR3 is CASSSSTGWAEKLFF. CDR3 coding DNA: TGTGCCAGCAGCTCATCGACAGGGTGGGCTGAAAAACTGTTTTTT.

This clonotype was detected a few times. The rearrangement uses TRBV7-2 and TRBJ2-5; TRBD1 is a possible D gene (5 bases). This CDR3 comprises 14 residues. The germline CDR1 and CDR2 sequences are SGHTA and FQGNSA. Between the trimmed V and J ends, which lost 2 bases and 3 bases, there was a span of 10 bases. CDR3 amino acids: CASSLFGREETQYF. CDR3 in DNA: TGTGCCAGCAGCTTATTTGGCAGGGAAGAGACCCAGTACTTC.

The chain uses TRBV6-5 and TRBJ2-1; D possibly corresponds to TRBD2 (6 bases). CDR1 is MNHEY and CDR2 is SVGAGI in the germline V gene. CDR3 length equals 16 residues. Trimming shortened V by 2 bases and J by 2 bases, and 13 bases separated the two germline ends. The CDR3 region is CASSYRGEVAYNEQFF. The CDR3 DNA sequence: TGTGCCAGCAGTTACCGTGGGGAGGTTGCCTACAATGAGCAGTTCTTC.

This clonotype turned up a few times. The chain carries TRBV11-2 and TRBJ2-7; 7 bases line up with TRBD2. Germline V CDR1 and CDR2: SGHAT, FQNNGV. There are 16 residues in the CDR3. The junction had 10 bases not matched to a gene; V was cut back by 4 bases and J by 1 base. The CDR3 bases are TGTGCCAGCAGCTCCGGCCGCGGGGGAGATTCCTACGAGCAGTACTTC. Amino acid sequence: CASSSGRGGDSYEQYF. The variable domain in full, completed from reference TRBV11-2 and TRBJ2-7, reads EAGVAQSPRYKIIEKRQSVAFWCNPISGHATLYWYQQILGQGPKLLIQFQNNGVVDDSQLPKDRFSAERLKGVDSTLKIQPAKLEDSAVYLCASSSGRGGDSYEQYFGPGTRLTVT.

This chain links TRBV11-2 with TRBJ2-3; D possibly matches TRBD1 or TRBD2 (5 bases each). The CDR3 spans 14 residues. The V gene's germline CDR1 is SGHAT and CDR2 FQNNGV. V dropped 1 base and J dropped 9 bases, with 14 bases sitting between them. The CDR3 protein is CASSLASVGATQYF. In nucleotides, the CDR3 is TGTGCCAGCAGCTTAGCCTCAGTCGGGGCAACGCAGTATTTT.

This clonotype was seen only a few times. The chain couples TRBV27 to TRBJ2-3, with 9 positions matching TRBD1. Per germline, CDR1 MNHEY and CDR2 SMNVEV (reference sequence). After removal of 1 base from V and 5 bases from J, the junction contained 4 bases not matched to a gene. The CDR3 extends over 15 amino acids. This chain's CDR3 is CASSLYGTGIDTQYF. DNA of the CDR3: TGTGCCAGCAGTTTATACGGGACAGGGATAGATACGCAGTATTTT.

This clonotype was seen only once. In DNA, the CDR3 is TGCAGTGCTAGGATGGCAGGAGCGAACACCGGGGAGCTGTTTTTT. It is translated as CSARMAGANTGELFF. The V gene is TRBV20-1, the J gene TRBJ2-2; D unresolved. CDR1 and CDR2 from the germline V gene are DFQATT and SNEGSKA (reference sequence). V gave up 3 bases and J gave up 0 bases, with 11 bases separating them. The CDR3 is made up of 15 amino acids.

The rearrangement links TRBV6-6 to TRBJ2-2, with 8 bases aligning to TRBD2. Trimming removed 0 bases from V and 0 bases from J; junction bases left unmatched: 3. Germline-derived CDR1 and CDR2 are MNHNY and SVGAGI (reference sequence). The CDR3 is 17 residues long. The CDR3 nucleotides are TGTGCCAGCAGTTACTCCGCGGGGGGAACGAACACCGGGGAGCTGTTTTTT. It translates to CASSYSAGGTNTGELFF.

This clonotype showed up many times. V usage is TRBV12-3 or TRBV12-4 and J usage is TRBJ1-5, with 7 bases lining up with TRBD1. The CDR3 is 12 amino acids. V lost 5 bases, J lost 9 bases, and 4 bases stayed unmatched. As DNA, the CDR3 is TGTGCCAGCAGTCCCCAGGGGGGGCCCCAGCATTTT. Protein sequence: CASSPQGGPQHF.

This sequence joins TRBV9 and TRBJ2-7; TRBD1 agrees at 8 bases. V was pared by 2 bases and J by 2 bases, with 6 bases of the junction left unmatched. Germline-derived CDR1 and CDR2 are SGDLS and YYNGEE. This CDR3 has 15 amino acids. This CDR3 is CASSVTGTGPYEQYF. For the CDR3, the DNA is TGTGCCAGCAGCGTCACCGGGACAGGCCCCTACGAGCAGTACTTC. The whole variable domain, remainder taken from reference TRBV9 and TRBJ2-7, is DSGVTQTPKHLITATGQRVTLRCSPRSGDLSVYWYQQSLDQGLQFLIQYYNGEERAKGNILERFSAQQFPDLHSELNLSSLELGDSALYFCASSVTGTGPYEQYFGPGTRLTVT.

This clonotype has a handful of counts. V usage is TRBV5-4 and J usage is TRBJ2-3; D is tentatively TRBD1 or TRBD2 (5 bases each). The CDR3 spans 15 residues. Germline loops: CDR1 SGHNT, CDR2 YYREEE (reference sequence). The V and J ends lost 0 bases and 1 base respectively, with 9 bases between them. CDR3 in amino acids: CASSLGGVGTDTQYF. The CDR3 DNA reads TGTGCCAGCAGCTTGGGAGGGGTCGGCACAGATACGCAGTATTTT.

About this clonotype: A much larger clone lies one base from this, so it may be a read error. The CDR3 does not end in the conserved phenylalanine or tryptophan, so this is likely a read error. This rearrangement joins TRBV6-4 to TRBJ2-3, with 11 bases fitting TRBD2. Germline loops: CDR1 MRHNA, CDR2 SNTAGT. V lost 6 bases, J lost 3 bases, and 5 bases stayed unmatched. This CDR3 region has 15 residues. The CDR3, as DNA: TGTGCCAGCAGCACCATAGCGGGGGGGACAGATACGCAGTATTCT. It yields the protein CASSTIAGGTDTQYS.

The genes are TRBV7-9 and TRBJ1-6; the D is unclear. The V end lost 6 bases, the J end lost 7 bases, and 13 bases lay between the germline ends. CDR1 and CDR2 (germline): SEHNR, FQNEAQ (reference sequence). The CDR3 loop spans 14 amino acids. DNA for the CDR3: TGTGCCAGCAGTTTCACAGATTTGAATTCACCCCTCCACTTT. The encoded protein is CASSFTDLNSPLHF.

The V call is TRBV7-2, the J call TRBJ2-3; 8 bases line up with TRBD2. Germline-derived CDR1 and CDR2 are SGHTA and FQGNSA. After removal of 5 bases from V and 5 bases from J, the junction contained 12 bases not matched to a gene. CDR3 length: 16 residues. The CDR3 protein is CASSPAGSGVVDTQYF. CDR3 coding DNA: TGTGCCAGCAGCCCCGCGGGTAGCGGGGTAGTAGATACGCAGTATTTT.

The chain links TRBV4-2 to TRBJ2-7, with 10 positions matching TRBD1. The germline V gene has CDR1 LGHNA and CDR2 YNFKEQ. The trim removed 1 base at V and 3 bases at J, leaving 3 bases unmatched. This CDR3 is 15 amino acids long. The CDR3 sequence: CASSQAGTGVYEQYF. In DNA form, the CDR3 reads TGTGCCAGCAGCCAAGCCGGGACAGGGGTCTACGAGCAGTACTTC.